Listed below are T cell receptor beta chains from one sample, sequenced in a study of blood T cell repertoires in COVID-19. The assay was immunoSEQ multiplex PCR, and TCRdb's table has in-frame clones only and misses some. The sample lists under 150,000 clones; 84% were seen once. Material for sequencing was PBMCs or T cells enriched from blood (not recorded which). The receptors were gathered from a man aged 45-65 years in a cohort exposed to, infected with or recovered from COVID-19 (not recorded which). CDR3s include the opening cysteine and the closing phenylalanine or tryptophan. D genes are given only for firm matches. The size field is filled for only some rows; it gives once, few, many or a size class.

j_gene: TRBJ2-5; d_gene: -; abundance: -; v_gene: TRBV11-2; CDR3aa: CASSLSAGNFETQYF; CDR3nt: TGTGCCAGCAGCTTATCGGCAGGGAATTTTGAGACCCAGTACTTC
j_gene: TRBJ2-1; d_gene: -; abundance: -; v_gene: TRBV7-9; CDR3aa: CASSSSTSYNEQFF; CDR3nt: TGTGCCAGCAGCTCGTCAACTAGCTACAATGAGCAGTTCTTC
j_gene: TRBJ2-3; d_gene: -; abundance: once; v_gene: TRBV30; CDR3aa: CAWDEQGRGPDTQYF; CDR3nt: TGTGCCTGGGATGAACAGGGTCGGGGTCCAGATACGCAGTATTTT
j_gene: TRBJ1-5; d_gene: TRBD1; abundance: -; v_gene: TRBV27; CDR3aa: CASSSRPGTVGSEHF; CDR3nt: TGTGCCAGCAGTTCTCGTCCCGGGACAGTTGGGTCGGAGCATTTT
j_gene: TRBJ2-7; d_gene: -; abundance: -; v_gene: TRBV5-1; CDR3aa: CASSPGTYEQYF; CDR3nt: TGCGCCAGCAGCCCCGGGACCTACGAGCAGTACTTC
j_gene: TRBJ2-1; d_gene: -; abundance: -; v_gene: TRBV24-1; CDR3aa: CATSDVLSSYNEQFF; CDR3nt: TGTGCCACCAGTGATGTTCTCAGCTCCTACAATGAGCAGTTCTTC
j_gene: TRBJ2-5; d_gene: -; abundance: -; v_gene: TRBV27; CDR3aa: CASSLISGLGETQYF; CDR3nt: TGTGCCAGCAGTTTAATAAGCGGGCTGGGCGAGACCCAGTACTTC
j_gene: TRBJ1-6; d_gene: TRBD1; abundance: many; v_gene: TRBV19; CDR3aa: CASSNRDRGNSPLHF; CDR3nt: TGTGCCAGTAGTAACCGGGACAGGGGTAATTCACCCCTCCACTTT
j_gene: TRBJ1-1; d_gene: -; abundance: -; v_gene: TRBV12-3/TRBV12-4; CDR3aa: CASSSTLNVGAFF; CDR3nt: TGTGCCAGCAGTTCCACACTAAATGTGGGAGCTTTCTTT
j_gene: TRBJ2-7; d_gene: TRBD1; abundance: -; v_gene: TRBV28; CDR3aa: CASSNPGTGSYEQYF; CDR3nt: TGTGCCAGCAGTAACCCCGGGACAGGGTCCTACGAGCAGTACTTC
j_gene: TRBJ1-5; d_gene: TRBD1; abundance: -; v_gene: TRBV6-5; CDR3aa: CASRDRGRSNQPQHF; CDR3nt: TGTGCCAGCAGGGACAGGGGGCGAAGCAATCAGCCCCAGCATTTT
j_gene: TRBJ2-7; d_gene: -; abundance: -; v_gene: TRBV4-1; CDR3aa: CASSHGSRLAYEQYF; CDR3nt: TGCGCCAGCAGCCATGGGAGCAGGCTGGCCTACGAGCAGTACTTC
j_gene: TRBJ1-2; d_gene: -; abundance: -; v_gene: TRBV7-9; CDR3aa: CASSLGSGTAPNYGYTF; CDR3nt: TGTGCCAGCAGTCTAGGGAGCGGGACGGCCCCCAACTATGGCTACACCTTC
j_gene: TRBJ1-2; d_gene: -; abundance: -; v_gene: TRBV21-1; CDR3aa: CASSTDPEENYGYTF; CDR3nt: TGTGCCAGCAGCACTGACCCCGAGGAAAACTATGGCTACACCTTC
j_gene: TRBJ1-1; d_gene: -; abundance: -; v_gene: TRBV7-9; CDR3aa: CASSPQRGWTEAFF; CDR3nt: TGTGCCAGCAGCCCTCAAAGGGGCTGGACTGAAGCTTTCTTT
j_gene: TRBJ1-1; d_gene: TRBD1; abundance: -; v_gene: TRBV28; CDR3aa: CASRFDRANTEAFF; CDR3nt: TGTGCCAGCAGGTTTGACAGGGCAAACACTGAAGCTTTCTTT
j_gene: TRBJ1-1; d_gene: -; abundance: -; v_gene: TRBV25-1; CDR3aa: CASSPDRLNTEAFF; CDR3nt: TGTGCCAGCAGTCCTGACAGGCTGAACACTGAAGCTTTCTTT
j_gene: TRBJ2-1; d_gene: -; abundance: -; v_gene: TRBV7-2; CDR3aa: CASTSLNEQFF; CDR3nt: TGTGCCAGCACGTCGTTAAATGAGCAGTTCTTC
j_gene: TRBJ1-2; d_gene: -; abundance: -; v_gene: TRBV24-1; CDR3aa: CATSDSLGPGQSQPYTF; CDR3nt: TGTGCCACCAGTGATTCTCTGGGTCCCGGACAGTCCCAACCTTACACCTTC
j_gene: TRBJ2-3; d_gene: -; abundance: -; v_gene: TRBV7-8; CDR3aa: CASSRSSSSTDTQYF; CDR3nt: TGTGCCAGCAGCCGATCCTCCTCTAGCACAGATACGCAGTATTTT
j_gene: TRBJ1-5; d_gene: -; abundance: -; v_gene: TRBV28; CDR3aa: CASSLADQPQHF; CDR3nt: TGTGCCAGCAGTCTGGCGGATCAGCCCCAGCATTTT
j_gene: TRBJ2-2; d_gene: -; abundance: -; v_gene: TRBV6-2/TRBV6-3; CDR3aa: CASSSSPDRRLIGELFF; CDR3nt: TGTGCCAGCAGTTCTTCCCCCGACAGGCGTTTGATCGGGGAGCTGTTTTTT
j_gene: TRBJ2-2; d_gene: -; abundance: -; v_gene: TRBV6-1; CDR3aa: CASSEGLGRELFF; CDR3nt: TGTGCCAGCAGTGAAGGGCTAGGCCGGGAGCTGTTTTTT
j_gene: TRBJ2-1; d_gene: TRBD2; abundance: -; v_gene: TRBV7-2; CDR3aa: CASSLALAAYNEQFF; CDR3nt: TGTGCCAGCAGCTTAGCGCTAGCGGCCTACAATGAGCAGTTCTTC
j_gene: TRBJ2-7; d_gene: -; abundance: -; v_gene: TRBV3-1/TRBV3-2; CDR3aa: CASSLRLGSYEQYF; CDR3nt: TGTGCCAGCAGCCTACGACTCGGATCCTACGAGCAGTACTTC
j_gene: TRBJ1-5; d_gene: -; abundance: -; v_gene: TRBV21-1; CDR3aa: CASSTQNSNQPQHF; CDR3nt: TGTGCCAGCAGCACACAGAATAGCAATCAGCCCCAGCATTTT
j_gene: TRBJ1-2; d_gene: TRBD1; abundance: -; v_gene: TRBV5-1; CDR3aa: CASSSTGGKGGYTF; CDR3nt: TGCGCCAGCAGCTCGACAGGGGGCAAGGGTGGCTACACCTTC
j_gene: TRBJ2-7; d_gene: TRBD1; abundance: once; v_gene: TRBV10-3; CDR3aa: CATISGQGRSYEQYF; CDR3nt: TGTGCCACCATCTCCGGACAGGGACGATCCTACGAGCAGTACTTC
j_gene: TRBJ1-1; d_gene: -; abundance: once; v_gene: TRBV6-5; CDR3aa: CASSYSYGTVNTEAFF; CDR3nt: TGTGCCAGCAGTTACTCTTACGGTACGGTGAACACTGAAGCTTTCTTT
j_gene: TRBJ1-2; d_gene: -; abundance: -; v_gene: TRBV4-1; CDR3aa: CASSQVSGNGYTF; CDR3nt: TGCGCCAGCAGCCAAGTATCGGGGAATGGCTACACCTTC
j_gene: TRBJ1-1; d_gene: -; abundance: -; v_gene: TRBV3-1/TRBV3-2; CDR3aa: CASSQVGWGRNTEAFF; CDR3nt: TGTGCCAGCAGCCAAGTAGGCTGGGGCCGGAACACTGAAGCTTTCTTT
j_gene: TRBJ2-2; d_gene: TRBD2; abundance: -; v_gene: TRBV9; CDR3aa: CASSAGLAVTGELFF; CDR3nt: TGTGCCAGCAGCGCGGGACTAGCAGTCACCGGGGAGCTGTTTTTT
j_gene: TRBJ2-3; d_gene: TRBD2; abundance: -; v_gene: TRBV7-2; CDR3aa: CASSYSGSSDTQYF; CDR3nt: TGTGCCAGCAGTTATAGCGGGAGTTCAGATACGCAGTATTTT
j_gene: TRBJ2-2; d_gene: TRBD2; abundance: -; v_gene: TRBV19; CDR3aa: CASSGGLAGVYAGELFF; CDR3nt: TGTGCCAGTAGTGGGGGACTAGCGGGAGTGTATGCCGGGGAGCTGTTTTTT
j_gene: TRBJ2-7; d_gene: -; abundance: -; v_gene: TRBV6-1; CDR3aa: CASSERGYEQYF; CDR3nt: TGTGCCAGCAGTGAACGGGGCTACGAGCAGTACTTC
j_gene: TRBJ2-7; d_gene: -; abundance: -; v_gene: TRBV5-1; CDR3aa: CASSVEPNPSYEQYF; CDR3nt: TGCGCCAGCAGCGTGGAGCCGAATCCCTCCTACGAGCAGTACTTC
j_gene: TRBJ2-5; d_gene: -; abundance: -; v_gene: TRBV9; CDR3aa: CASSVEGVGETQYF; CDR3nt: TGTGCCAGCAGCGTAGAAGGGGTCGGAGAGACCCAGTACTTC
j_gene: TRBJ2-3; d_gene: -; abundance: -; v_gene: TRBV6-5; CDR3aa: CASSYSASVDTQYF; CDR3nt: TGTGCCAGCAGTTACTCAGCTAGCGTGGATACGCAGTATTTT
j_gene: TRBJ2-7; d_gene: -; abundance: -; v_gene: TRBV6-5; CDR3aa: CASSRSAVQYF; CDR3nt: TGTGCCAGCAGTAGGTCAGCGGTGCAGTACTTC
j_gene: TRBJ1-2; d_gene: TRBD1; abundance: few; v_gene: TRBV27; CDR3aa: CASSLSKGQGYGYTF; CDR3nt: TGTGCCAGCAGTTTATCGAAGGGACAGGGCTATGGCTACACCTTC
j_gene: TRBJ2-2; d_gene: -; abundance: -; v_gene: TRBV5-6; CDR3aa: CASSFLEGGELFF; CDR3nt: TGTGCCAGCAGCTTTTTGGAGGGCGGGGAGCTGTTTTTT
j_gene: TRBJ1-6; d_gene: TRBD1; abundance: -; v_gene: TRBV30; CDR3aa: CAWSTGQVNSPLHF; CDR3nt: TGTGCCTGGAGCACGGGACAGGTTAATTCACCCCTCCACTTT
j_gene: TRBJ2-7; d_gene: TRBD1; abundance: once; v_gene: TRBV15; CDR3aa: CATRTGTGYTYEQYF; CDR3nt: TGTGCCACCAGAACCGGGACAGGATACACCTACGAGCAGTACTTC
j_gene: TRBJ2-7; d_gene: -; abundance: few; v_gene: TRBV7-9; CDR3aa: CASSLVQGDSYEQYF; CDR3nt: TGTGCCAGCAGCTTAGTGCAGGGTGACTCCTACGAGCAGTACTTC
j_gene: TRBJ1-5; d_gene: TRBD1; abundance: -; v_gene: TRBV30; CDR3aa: CAWSIGTGGNQPQHF; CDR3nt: TGTGCCTGGAGTATCGGGACAGGGGGGAATCAGCCCCAGCATTTT
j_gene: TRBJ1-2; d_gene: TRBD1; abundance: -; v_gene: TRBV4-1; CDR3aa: CASSPPTGGEYYGYTF; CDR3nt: TGCGCCAGCAGCCCCCCGACAGGGGGAGAATACTATGGCTACACCTTC
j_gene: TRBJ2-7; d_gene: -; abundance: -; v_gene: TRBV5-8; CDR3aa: CASTRNGQPSYEQYF; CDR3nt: TGTGCCAGCACCCGTAACGGACAGCCCTCCTACGAGCAGTACTTC
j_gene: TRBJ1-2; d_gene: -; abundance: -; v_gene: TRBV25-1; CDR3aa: CASSEVGARGYTF; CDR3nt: TGTGCCAGCAGTGAGGTGGGGGCGCGGGGCTACACCTTC
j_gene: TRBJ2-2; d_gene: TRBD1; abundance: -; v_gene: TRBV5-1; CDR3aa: CASSLAQGVTGELFF; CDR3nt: TGCGCCAGCAGCTTGGCACAGGGGGTAACCGGGGAGCTGTTTTTT
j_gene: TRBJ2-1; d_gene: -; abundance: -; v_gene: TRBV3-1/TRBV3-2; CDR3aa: CASSQGYEQFF; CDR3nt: TGTGCCAGCAGCCAGGGCTATGAGCAGTTCTTC
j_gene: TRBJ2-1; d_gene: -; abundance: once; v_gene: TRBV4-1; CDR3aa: CASSQGLGQSTTDEQFF; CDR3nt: TGCGCCAGCAGCCAAGGCCTGGGGCAATCCACTACCGATGAGCAGTTCTTC
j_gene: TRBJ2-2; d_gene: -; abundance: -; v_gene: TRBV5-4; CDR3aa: CASSLAGGYTGELFF; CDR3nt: TGTGCCAGCAGCTTGGCCGGAGGTTACACCGGGGAGCTGTTTTTT
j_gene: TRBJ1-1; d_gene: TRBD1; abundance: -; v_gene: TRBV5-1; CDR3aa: CASSLDPGGGTEAFF; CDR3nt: TGCGCCAGCAGCTTGGACCCAGGGGGCGGCACTGAAGCTTTCTTT
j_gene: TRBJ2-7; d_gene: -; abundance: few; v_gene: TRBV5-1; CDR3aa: CASRIGGLNEQYF; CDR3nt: TGCGCCAGCAGGATCGGGGGTCTTAACGAGCAGTACTTC
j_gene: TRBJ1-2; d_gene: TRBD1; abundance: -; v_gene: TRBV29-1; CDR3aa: CSVEAGGDYGYTF; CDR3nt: TGCAGCGTTGAGGCAGGGGGAGACTATGGCTACACCTTC
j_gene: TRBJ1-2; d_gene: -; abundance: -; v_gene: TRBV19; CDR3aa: CASSLDSLAYVGYTF; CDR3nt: TGTGCCAGTAGTTTGGACTCACTCGCCTATGTGGGCTACACCTTC
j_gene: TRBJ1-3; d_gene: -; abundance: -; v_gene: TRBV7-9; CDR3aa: CASSLAAIGNTIYF; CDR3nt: TGTGCCAGCAGCTTAGCAGCGATTGGAAACACCATATATTTT
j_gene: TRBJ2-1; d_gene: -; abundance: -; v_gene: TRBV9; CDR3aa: CASSVAVDTRSSYNEQFF; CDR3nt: TGTGCCAGCAGCGTAGCTGTGGACACCCGGAGCTCCTACAATGAGCAGTTCTTC
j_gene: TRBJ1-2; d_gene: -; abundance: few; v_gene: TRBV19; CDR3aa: CASSRQNYGYTF; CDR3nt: TGTGCCAGTAGTAGACAAAACTATGGCTACACCTTC
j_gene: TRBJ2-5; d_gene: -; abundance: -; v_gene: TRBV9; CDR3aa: CASSTQGNEQETQYF; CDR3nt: TGTGCCAGCAGCACACAGGGAAATGAACAAGAGACCCAGTACTTC